This record covers a single T cell receptor beta chain. Its antigen specificity is not known. One base away there is no much larger clone; base qualities are not given. TCRbeta CDR3 regions were sequenced with the immunoSEQ Assay. After extraction, genomic DNA underwent amplification by bias-controlled multiplex PCR, followed by high-throughput sequencing. From the authors' description of their analysis: To quantify the absolute abundance of every unique TCRbeta CDR3 region, sequences were collapsed and filtered. T cell fraction was estimated by normalization of TCRbeta template counts to usable DNA, with usable DNA being measured through amplification of reference genes present in all nucleated cells. Repertoire TCRs were annotated as SARS-CoV-2-specific when V gene, CDR3 amino acid sequence and J gene were exactly matched to a known reactive TCR set. The reference SARS-CoV-2 TCR set was obtained from MIRA and was filtered for enrichment in COVID-19-positive ImmuneCODE repertoires, whereby public or cross-reactive TCRs were removed. Using the MIRA antigens, annotated TCRs were further analysed by specific ORF or by position within an ORF. Breadth was defined as the number of annotated unique rearrangements divided by the total number of unique productive rearrangements, and depth was defined as the summed frequency of the annotated unique rearrangements. TCR breadth was compared between groups using two-sided Wilcoxon rank-sum tests. TCRdb holds this immuneACCESS table with in-frame rearrangements only. Some clones are missing; in checked studies, unresolved V genes explain under half, and the rest has no known cause. V and J calls and clone size are those listed in that table; D and trimming were worked out from the DNA. The sample table lists 400,000 to 500,000 clones, 85% to 90% of them with a count of one. 2.5% of the sample lies in the top ten.

This entry comes from a study of Ad26.COV2.S vaccination and SARS-CoV-2 variants (dated by TCRdb to the early 2020s). For the study in its entirety: Donors in the vaccine arm were drawn from COV1001, a phase I-IIa trial of Ad26.COV2.S in healthy adults that was multicentre, randomized, double-blind and placebo-controlled. Ad26.COV2.S was administered intramuscularly at 5 x 10^10 or 1 x 10^11 viral particles, either as a single shot or as two shots given 56 days apart. TCRbeta repertoire sequencing served as the tool for gauging how specific and how broad the SARS-CoV-2-reactive T cell receptors were following Ad26.COV2.S vaccination. A total of 32 samples were included in the TCR-sequenced set, comprising some 20 Ad26.COV2.S vaccine recipients, 5 placebo recipients and 8 SARS-CoV-2 convalescent individuals. Trial participants were randomized into five groups of five: low-dose or high-dose Ad26.COV2.S given once or twice, or placebo on both occasions. Investigators remained blinded to trial group allocation during experiments and outcome assessment.

The treatment or condition label here, explained by the study, means: over 15 received Ad26.COV2.S at low or high dose, single or two shots; several received placebo; per-sample allocation not given. For vaccine and placebo recipients, repertoires were sequenced using samples collected on day 63 after the first injection. In Cohort 1b, roughly 26 adults aged 18-55 years were enrolled at a single site in Boston, USA, between 29 July and 7 August 2020. Ad26.COV2.S was a replication-incompetent adenovirus type 26 vector that expressed a prefusion-stabilized SARS-CoV-2 spike protein derived from the original Wuhan strain. Spanning cysteine to phenylalanine, the CDR3 consists of 13 amino acids. Only the CDR3 part of the read is kept: 39 bases, read in frame from the first base. CDR1 SGHNT and CDR2 YYREEE are derived from the germline V gene (reference sequence). V is pared back by 3 bases and J by 0 bases, with 7 bases lying between the germline termini.

What the research found in general, with its limitations: The study was not powered for comparison of responses between vaccine doses or regimens. The authors noted that total T cell responses may have been underestimated by the TCR breadth and depth analyses. Compared with placebo recipients, Ad26.COV2.S recipients showed higher spike-specific TCR breadth (P = 0.0014). Vaccine and placebo recipients had similar non-spike TCR breadth, a finding consistent with the vaccine containing only spike. After vaccination, substantial breadth of spike-specific CD8+ and CD4+ T cell responses was reported.

The sample in question was peripheral blood, obtained in a trial of Ad26.COV2.S vaccine versus placebo. The chain is encoded by TRBV5-4 joined to TRBJ2-7; the D gene lacks a confident call. The sequence was obtained from a person aged 18-60 years who received the Ad26.COV2.S COVID-19 vaccine or a placebo. CDR3 reads: CASSYTSSYEQYF. The DNA sequence is as follows: TGTGCCAGCAGCTATACCAGCTCCTACGAGCAGTACTTC.